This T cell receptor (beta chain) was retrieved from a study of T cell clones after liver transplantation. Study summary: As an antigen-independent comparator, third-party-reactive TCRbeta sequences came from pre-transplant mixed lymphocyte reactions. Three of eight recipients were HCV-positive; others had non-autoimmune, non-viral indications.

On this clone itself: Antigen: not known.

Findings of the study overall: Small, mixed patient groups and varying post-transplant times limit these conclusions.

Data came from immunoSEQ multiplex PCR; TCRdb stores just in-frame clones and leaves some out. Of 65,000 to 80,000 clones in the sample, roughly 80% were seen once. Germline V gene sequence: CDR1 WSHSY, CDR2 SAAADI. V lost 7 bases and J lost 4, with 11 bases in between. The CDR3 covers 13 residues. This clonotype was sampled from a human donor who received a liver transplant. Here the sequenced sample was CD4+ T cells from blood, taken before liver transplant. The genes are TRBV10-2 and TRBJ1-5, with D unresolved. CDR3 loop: CASTALPNQPQHF. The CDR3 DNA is TGCGCCAGCACCGCATTACCGAATCAGCCCCAGCATTTT.